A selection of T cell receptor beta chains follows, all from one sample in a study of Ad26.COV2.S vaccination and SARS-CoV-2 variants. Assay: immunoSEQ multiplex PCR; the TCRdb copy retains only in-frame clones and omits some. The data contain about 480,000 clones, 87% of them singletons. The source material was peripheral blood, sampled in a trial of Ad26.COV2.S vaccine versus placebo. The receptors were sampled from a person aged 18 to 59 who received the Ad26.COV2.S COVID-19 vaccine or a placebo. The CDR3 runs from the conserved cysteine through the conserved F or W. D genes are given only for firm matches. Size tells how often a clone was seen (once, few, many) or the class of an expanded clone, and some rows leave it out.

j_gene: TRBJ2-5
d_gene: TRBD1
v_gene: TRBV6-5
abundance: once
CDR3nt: TGTGCCAGCATAAACGGACAGGAGTCCCAAGAGACCCAGTACTTC
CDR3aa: CASINGQESQETQYF

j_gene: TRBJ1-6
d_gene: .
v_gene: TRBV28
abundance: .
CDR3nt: TGTGCCAGCAGTTGGAATTCACCCCTCCACTTT
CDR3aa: CASSWNSPLHF

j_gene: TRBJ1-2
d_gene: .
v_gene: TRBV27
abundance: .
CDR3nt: TGTGCCAGCAGTTTGAGTGGCCGTTACTATGGCTACACCTTC
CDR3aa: CASSLSGRYYGYTF

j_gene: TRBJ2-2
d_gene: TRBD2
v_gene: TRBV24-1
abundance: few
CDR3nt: TGTGCCACCAGTGGCCCCGGGACTAGCGGGAGAAGGGTCACCGGGGAGCTGTTTTTT
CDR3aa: CATSGPGTSGRRVTGELFF

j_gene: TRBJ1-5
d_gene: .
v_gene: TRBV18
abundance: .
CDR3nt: TGTGCCAGCTCACCCGAACAGGGCTCTCAGCCCCAGCATTTT
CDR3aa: CASSPEQGSQPQHF

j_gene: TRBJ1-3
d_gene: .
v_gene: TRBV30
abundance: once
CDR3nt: TGTGCAGAGCGGACTGGAAACACCATATATTTT
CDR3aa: CAERTGNTIYF

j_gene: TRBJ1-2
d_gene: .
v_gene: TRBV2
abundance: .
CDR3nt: TGTGCCAGCAGTGAAGGCTCTGGCTATGGCTACACCTTC
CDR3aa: CASSEGSGYGYTF

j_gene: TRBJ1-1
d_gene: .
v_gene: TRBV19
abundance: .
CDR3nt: TGTGCCAGTACCCTCCCTCGTGGCGATCTTGAAGCTTTCTTT
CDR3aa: CASTLPRGDLEAFF

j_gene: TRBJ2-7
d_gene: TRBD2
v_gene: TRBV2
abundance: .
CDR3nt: TGTGCCAGCACCCCGGGGGCGGGAGGCTACGAGCAGTACTTC
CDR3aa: CASTPGAGGYEQYF

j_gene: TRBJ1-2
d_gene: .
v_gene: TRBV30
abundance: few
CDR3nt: TGTGCCTGGAGACCCAAAGCGGGTAGGACCTATGGCTACACCTTC
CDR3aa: CAWRPKAGRTYGYTF

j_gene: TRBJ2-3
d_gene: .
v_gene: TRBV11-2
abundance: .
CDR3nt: TGTGCCAGCAGCTTAGATGGACCTGGAGATACGCAGTATTTT
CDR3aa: CASSLDGPGDTQYF

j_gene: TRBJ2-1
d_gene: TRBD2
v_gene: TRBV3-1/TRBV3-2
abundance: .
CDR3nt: TGTGCCAGCAGCCAAGATCTACTAGCGAGCAATGAGCAGTTCTTC
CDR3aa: CASSQDLLASNEQFF

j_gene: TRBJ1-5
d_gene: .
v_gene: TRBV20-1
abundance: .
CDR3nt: TGCAGTGCTAGTGAGTCGCAGGGGCGAAATCAGCCCCAGCATTTT
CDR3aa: CSASESQGRNQPQHF

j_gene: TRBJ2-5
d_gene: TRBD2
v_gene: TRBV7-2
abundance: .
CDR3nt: TGTGCCAGCAGCCTATGGGGGGGAGGAGAGACCCAGTACTTC
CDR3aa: CASSLWGGGETQYF

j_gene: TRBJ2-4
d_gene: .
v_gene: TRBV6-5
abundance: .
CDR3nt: TGTGCCAGCAATTCCCTCCAAGGGGGAAACATTCAGTACTTC
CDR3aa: CASNSLQGGNIQYF

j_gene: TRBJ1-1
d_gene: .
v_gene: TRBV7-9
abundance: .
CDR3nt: TGTGCCAGCGCTCAACAGCTGAACACTGAAGCTTTCTTT
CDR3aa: CASAQQLNTEAFF

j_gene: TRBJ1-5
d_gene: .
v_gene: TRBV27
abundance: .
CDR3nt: TGTGCCAGCAGTCCCCGCTTCCTAGCGAATACAGATAGCAATCAGCCCCAGCATTTT
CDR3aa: CASSPRFLANTDSNQPQHF

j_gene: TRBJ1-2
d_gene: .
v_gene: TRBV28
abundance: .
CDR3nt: TGTGCCAGCGTGGAAATGGGGGGAAGGGCTAACTATGGCTACACCTTC
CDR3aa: CASVEMGGRANYGYTF

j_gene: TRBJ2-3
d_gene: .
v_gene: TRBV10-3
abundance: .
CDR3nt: TGTGCCATCAGTGAGGGCCGTGGAGATACGCAGTATTTT
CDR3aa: CAISEGRGDTQYF

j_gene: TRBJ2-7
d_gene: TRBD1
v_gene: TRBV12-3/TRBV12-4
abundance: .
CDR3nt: TGTGCCAGCAGTAGGGACAGGGGGCGCGAGCAGTACTTC
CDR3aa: CASSRDRGREQYF

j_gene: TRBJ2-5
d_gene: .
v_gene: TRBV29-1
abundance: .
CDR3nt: TGCAGCGTCACCCCGGGGGCAGGGGGGGAGACCCAGTACTTC
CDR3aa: CSVTPGAGGETQYF

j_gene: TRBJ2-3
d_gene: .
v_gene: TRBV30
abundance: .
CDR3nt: TGTGCCTGGAGTGTCGGGTCAGCTACGCAGTATTTT
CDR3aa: CAWSVGSATQYF

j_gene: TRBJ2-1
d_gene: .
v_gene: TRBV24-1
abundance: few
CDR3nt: TGTGCCACCAGTGATTTAAATGAGCAGTTCTTC
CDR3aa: CATSDLNEQFF

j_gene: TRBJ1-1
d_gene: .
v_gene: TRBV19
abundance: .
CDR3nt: TGTGCCAGTAGTCTACTACCCGGGGGACACACTGAAGCTTTCTTT
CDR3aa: CASSLLPGGHTEAFF

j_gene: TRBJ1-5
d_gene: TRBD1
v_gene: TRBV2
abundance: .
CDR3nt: TGTGCCAGCAGTCGCGGACAGGTAAATCAGCCCCAGCATTTT
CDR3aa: CASSRGQVNQPQHF

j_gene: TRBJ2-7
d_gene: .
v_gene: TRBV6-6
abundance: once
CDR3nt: TGTGCCTCGTGGGACCCGGCCTACGAGCAGTACTTC
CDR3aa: CASWDPAYEQYF

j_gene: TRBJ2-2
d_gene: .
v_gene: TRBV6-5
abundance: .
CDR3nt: TGTGCCAGCAGCCCCTTCACCGGGGAGCTGTTTTTT
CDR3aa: CASSPFTGELFF